A selection of T cell receptor beta chains follows, all from one sample in a study of cytomegalovirus exposure and HLA in healthy donors. TCRdb's table, derived via immunoSEQ multiplex PCR, lists solely in-frame clones and lacks some. The sample has around 60,000 clones; about 91% are singletons. Sequenced: PBMCs. All receptors come from a woman aged 18-29 years in good health and CMV-seronegative. The CDR3 runs from the conserved cysteine through the conserved F or W. The D gene is left open where the match is weak. Where a row states a size, it is once, few, many or the class of an expanded clone; other rows omit it.

J gene | V gene | CDR3 length | D gene | clone size | CDR3 protein | CDR3 DNA
TRBJ2-3 | TRBV6-5 | 15 | TRBD2 | - | CASKASGTSGDTQYF | TGTGCCAGCAAAGCTTCGGGGACTAGTGGGGATACGCAGTATTTT
TRBJ2-7 | TRBV5-1 | 14 | TRBD2 | many | CASSYGGGPYEQYF | TGCGCCAGCAGCTACGGGGGAGGGCCCTACGAGCAGTACTTC
TRBJ1-2 | TRBV6-1 | 15 | - | few | CASSEVYAQGYGYTF | TGTGCCAGCAGTGAAGTTTATGCCCAGGGCTATGGCTACACCTTC
TRBJ2-1 | TRBV29-1 | 14 | TRBD1 | - | CSVPGTGFIGEQFF | TGCAGCGTTCCCGGGACAGGGTTTATCGGGGAGCAGTTCTTC
TRBJ1-2 | TRBV6-5 | 13 | TRBD1 | - | CASTPRSGGVYTF | TGTGCCAGCACCCCTAGGTCAGGGGGCGTCTACACCTTC
TRBJ2-2 | TRBV10-3 | 17 | TRBD1 | - | CAISEPDWDRLTGELFF | TGTGCCATCAGTGAGCCGGATTGGGACAGGCTCACCGGGGAGCTGTTTTTT
TRBJ1-2 | TRBV18 | 15 | - | once | CASSPPGSNFYGYTF | TGTGCCAGCTCACCCCCCGGGTCCAACTTCTATGGCTACACCTTC
TRBJ1-2 | TRBV7-9 | 17 | TRBD1 | - | CASSLIGQGAANYGYTF | TGTGCCAGCAGCTTAATAGGACAGGGGGCGGCTAACTATGGCTACACCTTC
TRBJ2-2 | TRBV6-1 | 16 | TRBD1 | - | CASSELPGQGTGELFF | TGTGCCAGCAGCGAACTCCCGGGACAGGGTACCGGGGAGCTGTTTTTT
TRBJ2-2 | TRBV28 | 16 | TRBD2 | - | CASKDPGLAGGGELFF | TGTGCCAGCAAAGATCCGGGACTAGCGGGAGGCGGGGAGCTGTTTTTT
TRBJ2-3 | TRBV6-1 | 15 | TRBD2 | - | CASRILAGGSDTQYF | TGTGCCAGCAGGATTTTAGCGGGAGGTTCAGATACGCAGTATTTT
TRBJ2-7 | TRBV6-5 | 15 | - | - | CASSKDGIISYEQYF | TGTGCCAGCAGCAAGGACGGGATTATCTCCTACGAGCAGTACTTC
TRBJ2-7 | TRBV30 | 15 | - | - | CAWSVKILRSYEQYF | TGTGCCTGGAGTGTAAAGATACTCCGGTCCTACGAGCAGTACTTC
TRBJ2-7 | TRBV6-1 | 14 | - | once | CASRVLRPSGEQYF | TGTGCCAGCAGAGTACTTCGACCTAGTGGTGAGCAGTACTTC
TRBJ2-7 | TRBV28 | 11 | - | few | CASSSDRQEYF | TGTGCCAGCAGCTCAGACAGACAGGAGTACTTC
TRBJ1-1 | TRBV5-6 | 14 | - | - | CASSPHRVNTEAFF | TGTGCCAGCAGCCCCCACAGGGTGAACACTGAAGCTTTCTTT
TRBJ2-2 | TRBV29-1 | 16 | - | - | CSVEDGGQGNTGELFF | TGCAGCGTTGAAGATGGGGGCCAGGGAAACACCGGGGAGCTGTTTTTT
TRBJ1-5 | TRBV28 | 15 | TRBD1 | - | CASSLLGQPNQPQHF | TGTGCCAGCAGTTTACTGGGACAGCCAAATCAGCCCCAGCATTTT
TRBJ2-1 | TRBV9 | 16 | TRBD2 | - | CASSARLAGGRDEQFF | TGTGCCAGCAGCGCGCGACTAGCGGGAGGGAGGGATGAGCAGTTCTTC
TRBJ2-7 | TRBV28 | 15 | TRBD1 | - | CASTPSGQGTYEQYF | TGTGCCAGCACCCCCTCGGGACAGGGTACCTACGAGCAGTACTTC
TRBJ1-1 | TRBV5-1 | 16 | TRBD1 | once | CASSLLQGGGHTEAFF | TGCGCCAGCAGCTTACTCCAGGGGGGAGGCCACACTGAAGCTTTCTTT
TRBJ2-6 | TRBV5-4 | 15 | - | - | CASSLGGVGANVLTF | TGTGCCAGCAGCTTAGGGGGAGTGGGGGCCAACGTCCTGACTTTC
TRBJ1-2 | TRBV7-9 | 15 | - | - | CASSLSGDSNYGYTF | TGTGCCAGCAGCTTATCTGGGGACTCTAACTATGGCTACACCTTC
TRBJ2-1 | TRBV18 | 16 | TRBD1 | - | CASSPSRGQGYNEQFF | TGTGCCAGCTCACCAAGTCGGGGACAGGGCTACAATGAGCAGTTCTTC
TRBJ1-3 | TRBV28 | 17 | - | - | CASSYTGGMRTGNTIYF | TGTGCCAGCAGTTATACGGGGGGTATGAGAACTGGAAACACCATATATTTT